Below are 25 T cell receptor beta chains sequenced from a single sample in a study of cytotoxic CD8 clonotypes in ibrutinib-treated CLL. Generated by immunoSEQ multiplex PCR, the TCRdb table keeps only in-frame clones and is missing some. In the table there are 200,000 to 250,000 clones, under 75% of which are singletons. Sequenced material: PBMCs, taken after 24 months of ibrutinib treatment. Receptor source: a human donor with chronic lymphocytic leukemia.

The chain joins TRBV27 to TRBJ2-1; 8 nucleotides agree with TRBD1. From germline, CDR1 is MNHEY and CDR2 SMNVEV (reference sequence). The CDR3 covers 15 residues. J lost 4 bases, V lost 4 bases, and 6 bases had no gene match. CDR3 coding DNA: TGTGCCAGCAGTTATGGACAGGGCTTATACAATGAGCAGTTCTTC. Its protein is CASSYGQGLYNEQFF.

This clone was detected once. The chain combines TRBV10-1 with TRBJ2-5; possibly TRBD1 or TRBD2 for D (5 bases each). This CDR3 region has 13 residues. V was trimmed by 4 bases and J by 7 bases, leaving 13 bases between them. Germline CDR1 reads WNHNN; CDR2 reads SYGVQD (reference sequence). This CDR3 is CASSVGTQGTQYF. The CDR3, as DNA: TGCGCCAGCAGTGTTGGGACCCAGGGGACCCAGTACTTC.

The chain is built from TRBV27 and TRBJ2-2; 9 bases fit TRBD2. CDR1 and CDR2 (germline): MNHEY, SMNVEV (reference sequence). The CDR3 covers 15 residues. V trimming: 3 bases; J trimming: 2 bases; junction bases outside the gene matches: 1. The CDR3 coding sequence is TGTGCCAGCAGTTTGACTAGCGGAAACACCGGGGAGCTGTTTTTT. This encodes CASSLTSGNTGELFF.

This clone occurred a few times. CDR3 in DNA: TGCGCCAGCAGCTTGATCCCTCGGGTCTATGGCTACACCTTC. It translates to CASSLIPRVYGYTF. The V call is TRBV5-1, the J call TRBJ1-2, with D uncertain. From germline, CDR1 is SGHRS and CDR2 YFSETQ. This CDR3 comprises 14 residues. Trimming stripped 1 base from V and 4 bases from J, with 11 bases between.

This clone turned up a few times. The chain carries TRBV5-1 and TRBJ2-3; D possibly corresponds to TRBD2 (5 bases). This CDR3 contains 15 residues. The germline V gene encodes CDR1 SGHRS and CDR2 YFSETQ. V gave up 4 bases and J gave up 3 bases, with 15 bases separating them. CDR3 in DNA: TGCGCCAGCAGCCTTCACGGGGAGTCGACAGATACGCAGTATTTT. Its protein is CASSLHGESTDTQYF.

The chain is built from TRBV9 and TRBJ2-7; 9 bases fit TRBD1. V gave up 2 bases and J gave up 1 base; unmatched junction bases: 4. The germline V gene encodes CDR1 SGDLS and CDR2 YYNGEE. The CDR3 length is 15 residues. CDR3 sequence reads: CASSVTGGASYEQYF. The CDR3 DNA follows: TGTGCCAGCAGCGTCACAGGGGGCGCATCCTACGAGCAGTACTTC. The variable domain in full, with the rest retrieved from reference TRBV9 and TRBJ2-7, is DSGVTQTPKHLITATGQRVTLRCSPRSGDLSVYWYQQSLDQGLQFLIQYYNGEERAKGNILERFSAQQFPDLHSELNLSSLELGDSALYFCASSVTGGASYEQYFGPGTRLTVT.

For the CDR3, the DNA is TGTGCCAGCAGCTTAGATATGAACACTGAAGCTTTCTTT. Amino acids: CASSLDMNTEAFF. The V and J genes are TRBV7-3 and TRBJ1-1, with D uncertain. With 2 bases removed from V and 0 bases from J, the gap between germline ends came to 4 bases. CDR3 length: 13 amino acids. Germline CDR1 SGHTA, CDR2 FQGTGA.

This clone was observed a handful of times. The chain combines TRBV29-1 with TRBJ1-2; D possibly corresponds to TRBD1 (6 bases). Trimming removed 6 bases from V and 7 bases from J, with 18 bases in between. Germline CDR1 reads SQVTM; CDR2 reads ANQGSEA. The CDR3 totals 13 residues. The CDR3 coding sequence is TGCAGCGTGCCCCGGGGGGGCTTACGTGGCTACACCTTC. This encodes CSVPRGGLRGYTF.

About this clone itself: Other DNA sequences in the sample encode the same CDR3. The rearrangement uses TRBV7-2 and TRBJ2-5; D gene ambiguous. The ends were cut back, 0 bases at V and 0 bases at J, with 5 bases in the middle. CDR3 length: 14 amino acids. The germline V gene has CDR1 SGHTA and CDR2 FQGNSA. The CDR3 region has the DNA TGTGCCAGCAGCTTAGCCTCGTACCAAGAGACCCAGTACTTC. Its translation: CASSLASYQETQYF.

V gene TRBV27 combines with J gene TRBJ2-1, with D possibly matching TRBD2 (7 bases). The V end was cut by 5 bases, the J end by 4 bases, with 18 bases between. This CDR3 contains 16 residues. Germline V CDR1 and CDR2: MNHEY, SMNVEV (reference sequence). CDR3 protein: CASSPSGEGGYNEQFF. The CDR3 DNA sequence: TGTGCCAGCAGTCCTAGCGGTGAGGGGGGGTACAATGAGCAGTTCTTC.

V gene TRBV9 combines with J gene TRBJ2-7; D gene unclear. Germline-derived CDR1 and CDR2 are SGDLS and YYNGEE. The V end lost 0 bases, the J end lost 0 bases, and 7 bases lay between the germline ends. There are 14 residues in the CDR3. CDR3 coding DNA: TGTGCCAGCAGCGTAGGGGCGGACTCCTACGAGCAGTACTTC. Translating it yields CASSVGADSYEQYF.

The chain recombines TRBV7-2 with TRBJ2-5; D call uncertain. The V end was cut by 1 base, the J end by 7 bases, with 16 bases between. This CDR3 has 15 amino acids. Germline V gives CDR1 SGHTA, CDR2 FQGNSA. The CDR3 DNA follows: TGTGCCAGCAGCTTAGGGGCGGCGAGAGTGGGGACCCAGTACTTC. Translation gives CASSLGAARVGTQYF.

The chain recombines TRBV7-2 with TRBJ2-7; no clear D gene. V was trimmed by 6 bases and J by 1 base, leaving 4 bases between them. This CDR3 is built from 11 residues. CDR1 and CDR2 (germline): SGHTA, FQGNSA. CDR3 protein: CASSPSYEQYF. CDR3 in DNA: TGTGCCAGCAGTCCGTCCTACGAGCAGTACTTC.

This rearrangement joins TRBV2 to TRBJ1-1; TRBD1 might be the D (5 bases). CDR1 is SNHLY, CDR2 FYNNEI, per germline. The V and J ends lost 7 bases and 6 bases respectively, with 12 bases between them. The length of the CDR3 is 12 residues. CDR3 bases: TGTGCCAGCATCCGGGGGAGCCCTGAAGCTTTCTTT. Protein product: CASIRGSPEAFF.

The V and J genes are TRBV29-1 and TRBJ2-1; 11 bases line up with TRBD2. The CDR3 spans 16 residues. CDR1 is SQVTM, CDR2 ANQGSEA, per germline. V gave up 0 bases and J gave up 8 bases; unmatched junction bases: 9. Written as DNA, the CDR3 is TGCAGCGTTGAAGATACCGGGACTAGCGGTATCGATGAGCAGTTCTTC. Translated: CSVEDTGTSGIDEQFF.

J is TRBJ1-5 and V is TRBV27, with no clear D. Looked up from germline, CDR1 is MNHEY and CDR2 is SMNVEV (reference sequence). The CDR3 extends over 13 amino acids. Trimming left V 3 bases short and J 9 bases short, with 12 bases between. The chain's CDR3 is CASSFRLWGPQHF. The CDR3 DNA follows: TGTGCCAGCAGTTTTCGTCTATGGGGGCCCCAGCATTTT.

The chain links TRBV9 to TRBJ2-3, with 8 bases that match TRBD2. Germline CDR1 is SGDLS and CDR2 is YYNGEE. Unmatched junction bases numbered 9, after V lost 4 bases and J lost 2 bases. CDR3 length: 16 residues. The CDR3: CASSPIVSGTTDTQYF. In DNA, the CDR3 is TGTGCCAGCAGCCCTATAGTTAGCGGGACCACAGATACGCAGTATTTT. The full variable domain, rest sourced from reference TRBV9 and TRBJ2-3, is DSGVTQTPKHLITATGQRVTLRCSPRSGDLSVYWYQQSLDQGLQFLIQYYNGEERAKGNILERFSAQQFPDLHSELNLSSLELGDSALYFCASSPIVSGTTDTQYFGPGTRLTVL.

This clone was counted a few times. This chain links TRBV6-1 with TRBJ2-7, with 7 bases identical to TRBD1. CDR3 length equals 15 residues. Germline V gene sequence: CDR1 MNHNS, CDR2 SASEGT. V dropped 4 bases and J dropped 2; count of bases not matched to a gene: 8. The CDR3 region is CASSVRWTGTYEQYF. As DNA, the CDR3 is TGTGCCAGCAGTGTAAGATGGACAGGCACCTACGAGCAGTACTTC.

V gene TRBV7-3 combines with J gene TRBJ2-3; tentatively, D is TRBD1 (6 bases). The length of the CDR3 is 14 residues. V gave up 5 bases and J gave up 5 bases, with 14 bases separating them. Germline V lookup: CDR1 SGHTA, CDR2 FQGTGA. This chain's CDR3 is CASSPNGQRDTQYF. DNA for the CDR3: TGTGCCAGCAGCCCTAATGGACAGAGAGATACGCAGTATTTT.

The chain uses TRBV27 and TRBJ1-1; a weak D match, TRBD1 (5 bases). Between the trimmed V and J ends, which lost 4 bases and 5 bases, there was a span of 14 bases. The CDR3 runs to 14 residues. CDR1 and CDR2 (germline): MNHEY, SMNVEV (reference sequence). The CDR3 loop is CASSSVFRGTEAFF. CDR3 bases: TGTGCCAGCAGTTCAGTCTTCCGGGGGACTGAAGCTTTCTTT.

The chain links TRBV30 to TRBJ2-1; 9 positions agree with TRBD1. The CDR3 has 16 residues. Germline V gene data show CDR1 as GTSNPN and CDR2 as SVGIG (reference sequence). Trimming removed 4 bases from V and 5 bases from J; junction bases left unmatched: 12. CDR3 amino acids: CAWIPPRDRVDNEQFF. In nucleotides, the CDR3 is TGTGCCTGGATACCACCCCGGGACAGGGTCGACAATGAGCAGTTCTTC. Full variable domain (outside the CDR3, taken from reference TRBV30 and TRBJ2-1): SQTIHQWPATLVQPVGSPLSLECTVEGTSNPNLYWYRQAAGRGLQLLFYSVGIGQISSEVPQNLSASRPQDRQFILSSKKLLLSDSGFYLCAWIPPRDRVDNEQFFGPGTRLTVL.

A word on this clone: Other DNA sequences in the sample encode the same CDR3. The V call is TRBV9, the J call TRBJ2-1; D unresolved. V was shortened by 2 bases and J by 0 bases, with 6 bases between the two germline ends. The CDR3 length is 14 residues. Looked up from germline, CDR1 is SGDLS and CDR2 is YYNGEE. The CDR3 coding sequence is TGTGCCAGCAGCGTTTCCAGCTCCTACAATGAGCAGTTCTTC. Its translation: CASSVSSSYNEQFF.

The rearrangement links TRBV28 to TRBJ2-7; 11 positions agree with TRBD2. V lost 6 bases and J lost 2; bases outside the gene matches: 6. This CDR3 comprises 15 residues. Germline-derived CDR1 and CDR2 are MDHEN and SYDVKM. In DNA, the CDR3 is TGTGCCAGCAGGAGTGGGACTAGCGGAGCCTACGAGCAGTACTTC. Its protein is CASRSGTSGAYEQYF.

The chain carries TRBV6-5 and TRBJ2-5, with 10 bases aligning to TRBD1. V lost 6 bases and J lost 5; bases outside the gene matches: 6. Germline CDR1 is MNHEY and CDR2 is SVGAGI. CDR3 length equals 14 residues. CDR3 nucleotide sequence: TGTGCCAGCAGGGGGGACAGGGGAAGGGAGACCCAGTACTTC. Translating it yields CASRGDRGRETQYF.

This chain uses TRBV28 with TRBJ2-1, with 14 bases identical to TRBD2. J was trimmed by 10 bases and V by 6 bases; bases with no gene match: 5. This CDR3 comprises 14 residues. CDR1 and CDR2 from the germline V gene are MDHEN and SYDVKM. DNA of the CDR3: TGTGCCAGCAGCCCGGGACTAGCGGGAGTGGAGCAGTTCTTC. It yields the protein CASSPGLAGVEQFF.